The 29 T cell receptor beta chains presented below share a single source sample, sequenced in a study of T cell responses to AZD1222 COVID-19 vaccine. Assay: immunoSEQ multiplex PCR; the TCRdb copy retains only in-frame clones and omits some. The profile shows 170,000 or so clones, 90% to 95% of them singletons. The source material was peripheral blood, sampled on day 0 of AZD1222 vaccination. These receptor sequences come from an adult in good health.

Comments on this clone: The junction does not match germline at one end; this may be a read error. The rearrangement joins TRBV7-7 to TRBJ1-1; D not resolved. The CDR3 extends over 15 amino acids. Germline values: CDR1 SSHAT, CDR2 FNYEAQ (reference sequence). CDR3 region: CASSPWSGQNTEAFF. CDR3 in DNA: TGTGCTAGCAGCCCCTGGTCAGGCCAGAACACTGAAGCTTTCTTT.

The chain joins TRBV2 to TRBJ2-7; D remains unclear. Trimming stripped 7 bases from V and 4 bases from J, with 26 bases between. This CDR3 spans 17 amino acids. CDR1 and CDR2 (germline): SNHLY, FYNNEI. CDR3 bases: TGTGCCAGCACCAACTATTGGGAACCCGCCGGCCGTTACGAGCAGTACTTC. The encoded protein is CASTNYWEPAGRYEQYF.

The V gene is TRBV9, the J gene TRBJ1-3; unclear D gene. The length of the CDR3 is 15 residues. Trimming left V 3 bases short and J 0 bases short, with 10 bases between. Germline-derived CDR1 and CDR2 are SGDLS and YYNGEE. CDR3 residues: CASSGTAGSGNTIYF. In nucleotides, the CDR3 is TGTGCCAGCAGCGGTACAGCCGGCTCTGGAAACACCATATATTTT.

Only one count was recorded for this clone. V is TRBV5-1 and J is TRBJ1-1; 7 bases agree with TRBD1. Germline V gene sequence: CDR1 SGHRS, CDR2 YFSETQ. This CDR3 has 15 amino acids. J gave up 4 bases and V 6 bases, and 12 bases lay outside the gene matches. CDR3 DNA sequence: TGCGCCAGCAACGCCAGACAGGGTTTGAGCACTGAAGCTTTCTTT. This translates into CASNARQGLSTEAFF.

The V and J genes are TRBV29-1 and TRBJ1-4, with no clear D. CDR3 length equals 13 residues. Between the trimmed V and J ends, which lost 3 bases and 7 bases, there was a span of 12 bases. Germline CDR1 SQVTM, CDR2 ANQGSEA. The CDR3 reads CSVDLYSGEKLFF. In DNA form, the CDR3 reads TGCAGCGTTGATCTTTATTCGGGTGAAAAACTGTTTTTT.

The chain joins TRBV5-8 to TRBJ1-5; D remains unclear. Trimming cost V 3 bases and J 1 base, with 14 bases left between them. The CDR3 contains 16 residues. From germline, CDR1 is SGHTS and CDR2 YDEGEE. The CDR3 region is CASSSRWARSNQPQHF. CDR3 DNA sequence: TGTGCCAGCAGCTCCCGATGGGCAAGGAGCAATCAGCCCCAGCATTTT.

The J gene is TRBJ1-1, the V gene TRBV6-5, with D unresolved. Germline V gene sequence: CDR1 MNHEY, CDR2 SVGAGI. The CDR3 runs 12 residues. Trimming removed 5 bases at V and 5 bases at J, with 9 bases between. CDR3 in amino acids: CASSTSGTEAFF. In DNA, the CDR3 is TGTGCCAGCAGTACTAGTGGGACTGAAGCTTTCTTT.

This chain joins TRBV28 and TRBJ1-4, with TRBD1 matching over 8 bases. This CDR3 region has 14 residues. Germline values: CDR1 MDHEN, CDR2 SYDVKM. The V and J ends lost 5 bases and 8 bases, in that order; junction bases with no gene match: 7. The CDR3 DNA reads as TGTGCCAGCAGTCACAGGGGGATGAGGGAAAAACTGTTTTTT. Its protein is CASSHRGMREKLFF.

Here the CDR3 reads CASSLGTSKNYGYTF. The CDR3, as DNA: TGCGCCAGCAGCTTAGGGACGTCCAAGAATTATGGCTACACCTTC. This chain uses TRBV5-1 with TRBJ1-2, with D perhaps TRBD1 (5 bases). The CDR3 loop spans 15 amino acids. V shed 2 bases and J shed 5 bases, with 16 bases lying between them. Germline assignment: CDR1 SGHRS and CDR2 YFSETQ.

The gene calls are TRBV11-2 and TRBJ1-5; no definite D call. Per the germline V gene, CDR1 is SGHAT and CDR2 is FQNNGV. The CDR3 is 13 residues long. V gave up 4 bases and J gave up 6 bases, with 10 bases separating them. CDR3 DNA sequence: TGTGCCAGCAGCTCTACAGCCGGTCAGCCCCAGCATTTT. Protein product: CASSSTAGQPQHF. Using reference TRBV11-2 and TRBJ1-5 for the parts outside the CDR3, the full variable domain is EAGVAQSPRYKIIEKRQSVAFWCNPISGHATLYWYQQILGQGPKLLIQFQNNGVVDDSQLPKDRFSAERLKGVDSTLKIQPAKLEDSAVYLCASSSTAGQPQHFGDGTRLSIL.

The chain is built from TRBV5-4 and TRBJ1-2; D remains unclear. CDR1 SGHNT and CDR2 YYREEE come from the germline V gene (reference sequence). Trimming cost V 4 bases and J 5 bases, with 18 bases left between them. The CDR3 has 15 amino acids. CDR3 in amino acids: CASSKIGNSRYGYTF. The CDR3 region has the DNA TGTGCCAGCAGCAAGATCGGAAACAGTCGTTATGGCTACACCTTC.

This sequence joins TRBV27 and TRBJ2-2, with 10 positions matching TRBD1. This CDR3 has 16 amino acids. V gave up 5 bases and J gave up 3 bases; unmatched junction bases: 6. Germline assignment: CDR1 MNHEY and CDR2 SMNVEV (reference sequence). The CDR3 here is CASSPGQGEYTGELFF. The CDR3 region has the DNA TGTGCCAGCAGTCCCGGACAGGGGGAGTACACCGGGGAGCTGTTTTTT.

CDR3 sequence reads: CASSLVFSQNTEAFF. The CDR3 bases are TGCGCCAGCAGCTTGGTTTTCAGTCAGAACACTGAAGCTTTCTTT. This chain connects TRBV5-1 to TRBJ1-1; D is unclear. This CDR3 region has 15 residues. Trimming removed 0 bases at V and 1 base at J, with 10 bases between. Germline V gene sequence: CDR1 SGHRS, CDR2 YFSETQ.

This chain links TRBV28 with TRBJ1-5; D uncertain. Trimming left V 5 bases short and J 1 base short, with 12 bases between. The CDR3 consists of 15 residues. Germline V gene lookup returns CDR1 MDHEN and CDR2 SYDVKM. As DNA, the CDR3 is TGTGCCAGCAGTCGGCCCGGAGCGAGCAATCAGCCCCAGCATTTT. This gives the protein CASSRPGASNQPQHF.

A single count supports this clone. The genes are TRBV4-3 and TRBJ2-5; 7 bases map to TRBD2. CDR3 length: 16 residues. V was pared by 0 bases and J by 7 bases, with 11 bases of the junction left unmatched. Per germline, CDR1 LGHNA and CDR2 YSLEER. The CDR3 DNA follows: TGCGCCAGCAGCCAAGATATTGGGGGGGGTTTAGGGACCCAGTACTTC. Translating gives CASSQDIGGGLGTQYF.

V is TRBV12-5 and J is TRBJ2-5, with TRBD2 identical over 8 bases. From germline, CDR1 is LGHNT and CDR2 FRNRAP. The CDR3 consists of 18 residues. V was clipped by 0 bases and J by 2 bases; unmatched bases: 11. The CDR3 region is CASGLVGTRKWVQETQYF. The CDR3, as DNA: TGTGCTAGTGGTTTGGTAGGGACTAGGAAATGGGTTCAAGAGACCCAGTACTTC.

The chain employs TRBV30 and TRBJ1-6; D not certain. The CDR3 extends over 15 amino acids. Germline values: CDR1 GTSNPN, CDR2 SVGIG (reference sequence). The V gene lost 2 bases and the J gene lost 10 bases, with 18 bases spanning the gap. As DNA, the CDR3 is TGTGCCTGGAGTATGAGGGTCGGGGTACGATCACCCCTCCACTTT. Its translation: CAWSMRVGVRSPLHF. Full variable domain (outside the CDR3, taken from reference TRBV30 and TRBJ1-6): SQTIHQWPATLVQPVGSPLSLECTVEGTSNPNLYWYRQAAGRGLQLLFYSVGIGQISSEVPQNLSASRPQDRQFILSSKKLLLSDSGFYLCAWSMRVGVRSPLHFGNGTRLTVT.

The CDR3 here is CAWSIAYSNQPQHF. In DNA form, the CDR3 reads TGTGCCTGGAGTATAGCATATAGCAATCAGCCCCAGCATTTT. V gene TRBV30 combines with J gene TRBJ1-5; no clear D gene. The V and J ends lost 2 bases and 0 bases respectively, with 8 bases between them. The germline gives CDR1 GTSNPN, CDR2 SVGIG (reference sequence). The CDR3 runs to 14 residues.

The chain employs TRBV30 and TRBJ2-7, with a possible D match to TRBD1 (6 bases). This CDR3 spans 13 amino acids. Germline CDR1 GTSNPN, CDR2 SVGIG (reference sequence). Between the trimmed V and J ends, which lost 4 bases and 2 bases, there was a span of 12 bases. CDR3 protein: CAWTTGQTYEQYF. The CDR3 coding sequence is TGTGCCTGGACCACGGGACAAACCTACGAGCAGTACTTC.

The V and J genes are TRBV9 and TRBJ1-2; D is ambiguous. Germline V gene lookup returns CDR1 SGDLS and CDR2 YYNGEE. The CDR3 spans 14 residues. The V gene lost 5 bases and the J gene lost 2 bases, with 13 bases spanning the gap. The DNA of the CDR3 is TGTGCCAGCAGGAAAACTGGGATCAACTATGGCTACACCTTC. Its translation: CASRKTGINYGYTF. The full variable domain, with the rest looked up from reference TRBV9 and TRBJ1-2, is DSGVTQTPKHLITATGQRVTLRCSPRSGDLSVYWYQQSLDQGLQFLIQYYNGEERAKGNILERFSAQQFPDLHSELNLSSLELGDSALYFCASRKTGINYGYTFGSGTRLTVV.

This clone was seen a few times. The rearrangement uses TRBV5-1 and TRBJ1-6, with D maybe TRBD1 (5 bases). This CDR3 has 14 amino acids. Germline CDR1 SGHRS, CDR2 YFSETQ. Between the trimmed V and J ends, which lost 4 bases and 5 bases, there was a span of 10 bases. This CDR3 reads CASSEGADNSPLHF. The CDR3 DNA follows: TGCGCCAGCAGCGAAGGGGCTGATAATTCACCCCTCCACTTT.

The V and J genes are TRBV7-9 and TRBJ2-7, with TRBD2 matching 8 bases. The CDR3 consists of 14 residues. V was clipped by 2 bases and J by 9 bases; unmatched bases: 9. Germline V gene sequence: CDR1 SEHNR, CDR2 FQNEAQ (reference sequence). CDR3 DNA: TGTGCCAGCAGCTTACTTAGCGGGGACGTAGGGCAGTACTTC. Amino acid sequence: CASSLLSGDVGQYF.

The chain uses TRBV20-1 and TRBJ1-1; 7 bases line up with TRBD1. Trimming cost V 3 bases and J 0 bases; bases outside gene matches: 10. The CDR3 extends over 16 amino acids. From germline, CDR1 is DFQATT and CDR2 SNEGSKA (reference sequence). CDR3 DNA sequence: TGCAGTGCTAGTAAATCGGCAGGGGGAATGAACACTGAAGCTTTCTTT. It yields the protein CSASKSAGGMNTEAFF.

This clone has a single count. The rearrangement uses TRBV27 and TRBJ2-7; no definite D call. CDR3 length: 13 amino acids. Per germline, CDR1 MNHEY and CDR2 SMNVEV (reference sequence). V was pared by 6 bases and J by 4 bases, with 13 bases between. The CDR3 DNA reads TGTGCCAGCAGCCGAGTGGGTGATTACGAGCAGTACTTC. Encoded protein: CASSRVGDYEQYF.

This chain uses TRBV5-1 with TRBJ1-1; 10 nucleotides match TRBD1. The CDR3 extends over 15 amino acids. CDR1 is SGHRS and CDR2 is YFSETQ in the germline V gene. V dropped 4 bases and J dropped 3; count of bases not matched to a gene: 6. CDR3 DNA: TGCGCCAGCAGCAAGGGGACAGGGGTTCACACTGAAGCTTTCTTT. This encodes CASSKGTGVHTEAFF.

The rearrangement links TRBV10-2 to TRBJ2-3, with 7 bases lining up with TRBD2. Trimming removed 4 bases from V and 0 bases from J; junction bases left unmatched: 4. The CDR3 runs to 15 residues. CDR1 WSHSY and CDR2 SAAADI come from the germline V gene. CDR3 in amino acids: CASSGISGSTDTQYF. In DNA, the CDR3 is TGCGCCAGCAGTGGTATTAGCGGGAGCACAGATACGCAGTATTTT.

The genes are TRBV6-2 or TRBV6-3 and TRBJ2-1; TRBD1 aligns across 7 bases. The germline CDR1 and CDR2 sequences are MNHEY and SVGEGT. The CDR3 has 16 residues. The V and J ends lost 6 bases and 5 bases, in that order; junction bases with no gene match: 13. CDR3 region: CASSLIDREVDNEQFF. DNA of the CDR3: TGTGCCAGCAGCCTAATCGACAGGGAAGTAGACAATGAGCAGTTCTTC.

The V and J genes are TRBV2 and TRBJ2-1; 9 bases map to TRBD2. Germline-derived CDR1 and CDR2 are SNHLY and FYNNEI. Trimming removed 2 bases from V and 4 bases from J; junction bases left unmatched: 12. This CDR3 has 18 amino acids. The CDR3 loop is CASSEHGGGAVWYNEQFF. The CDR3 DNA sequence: TGTGCCAGCAGTGAACATGGCGGGGGGGCTGTCTGGTACAATGAGCAGTTCTTC.

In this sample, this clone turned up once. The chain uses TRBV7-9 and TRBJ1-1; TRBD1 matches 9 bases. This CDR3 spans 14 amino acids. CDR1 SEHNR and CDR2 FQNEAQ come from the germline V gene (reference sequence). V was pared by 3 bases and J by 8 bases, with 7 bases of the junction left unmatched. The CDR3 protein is CASSLPGQGNEAFF. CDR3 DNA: TGTGCCAGCAGCTTGCCGGGACAGGGAAACGAAGCTTTCTTT.